One sample yielded the 6 T cell receptor beta chains listed below, sequenced in a study of identical twins. Each CDR3 protein is one row after TCRdb ran MiXCR on the 5' RACE reads. The repertoire includes about 570,000 distinct CDR3 sequences, 9.5% to 10% of them detected once, and approximately 3.2% sits in the top ten. The sample also formed part of further work on yellow fever vaccine responses in identical twins.

The specimen sequenced was PBMCs. The receptors come from a woman under 30 in good health.

This clonotype was observed many times. The V gene is TRBV27, the J gene TRBJ2-5; the D gene is possibly TRBD1 (6 bases). The germline V gene encodes CDR1 MNHEY and CDR2 SMNVEV (reference sequence). The CDR3 totals 15 residues. Trimming took 2 bases from V and 8 from J, leaving 18 bases between them. As DNA, the CDR3 is TGTGCCAGCAGTTTAACAGGGAAGTCCCTAATAACCCAGTACTTC. Translating it yields CASSLTGKSLITQYF.

The sample holds a few counts of this clonotype. The chain uses TRBV30 and TRBJ1-4, with a weak D call TRBD1 (6 bases). The V gene's germline CDR1 is GTSNPN and CDR2 SVGIG (reference sequence). This CDR3 has 14 amino acids. Trimming pared 5 bases from V and 3 bases from J, leaving 13 bases between. The CDR3 reads CAWGHRAANEKLFF. As DNA, the CDR3 is TGTGCCTGGGGACACAGGGCAGCTAATGAAAAACTGTTTTTT. Full variable domain (outside the CDR3, taken from reference TRBV30 and TRBJ1-4): SQTIHQWPATLVQPVGSPLSLECTVEGTSNPNLYWYRQAAGRGLQLLFYSVGIGQISSEVPQNLSASRPQDRQFILSSKKLLLSDSGFYLCAWGHRAANEKLFFGSGTQLSVL.

This clonotype was seen at least ten times. The rearrangement joins TRBV12-3 or TRBV12-4 to TRBJ2-2; D is perhaps TRBD1 or TRBD2 (5 bases each). CDR3 size: 17 residues. The V end lost 4 bases, the J end lost 0 bases, and 15 bases lay between the germline ends. The CDR3 protein is CASSYGTTNSNTGELFF. CDR3 nucleotide sequence: TGTGCCAGCAGTTATGGGACGACGAATTCGAACACCGGGGAGCTGTTTTTT.

The chain is built from TRBV20-1 and TRBJ1-5; D might be TRBD1 (6 bases). CDR1 and CDR2 from the germline V gene are DFQATT and SNEGSKA (reference sequence). This CDR3 spans 15 amino acids. The V end was cut by 6 bases, the J end by 0 bases, with 15 bases between. CDR3 amino acids: CSAVRGANSNQPQHF. CDR3 coding DNA: TGCAGTGCGGTTAGGGGGGCGAATAGCAATCAGCCCCAGCATTTT.

The chain is built from TRBV6-2 or TRBV6-3 and TRBJ2-3, with D unresolved. The CDR3 consists of 15 residues. CDR1 MNHEY and CDR2 SVGEGT come from the germline V gene. V lost 5 bases to trimming and J lost 7 bases, with 19 bases between them. This chain's CDR3 is CASSTSGTPPYTQYF. CDR3 nucleotides: TGTGCCAGCAGTACCTCTGGCACCCCCCCTTATACGCAGTATTTT.

The chain joins TRBV20-1 to TRBJ2-1; 7 nucleotides align to TRBD2. The CDR3 extends over 16 amino acids. Germline CDR1 DFQATT, CDR2 SNEGSKA (reference sequence). Unmatched junction bases numbered 14, after V lost 5 bases and J lost 4 bases. CDR3 sequence (DNA): TGCAGTGCTCCATCAGCGGGACTCGTATCGTACAATGAGCAGTTCTTC. Translating it yields CSAPSAGLVSYNEQFF.